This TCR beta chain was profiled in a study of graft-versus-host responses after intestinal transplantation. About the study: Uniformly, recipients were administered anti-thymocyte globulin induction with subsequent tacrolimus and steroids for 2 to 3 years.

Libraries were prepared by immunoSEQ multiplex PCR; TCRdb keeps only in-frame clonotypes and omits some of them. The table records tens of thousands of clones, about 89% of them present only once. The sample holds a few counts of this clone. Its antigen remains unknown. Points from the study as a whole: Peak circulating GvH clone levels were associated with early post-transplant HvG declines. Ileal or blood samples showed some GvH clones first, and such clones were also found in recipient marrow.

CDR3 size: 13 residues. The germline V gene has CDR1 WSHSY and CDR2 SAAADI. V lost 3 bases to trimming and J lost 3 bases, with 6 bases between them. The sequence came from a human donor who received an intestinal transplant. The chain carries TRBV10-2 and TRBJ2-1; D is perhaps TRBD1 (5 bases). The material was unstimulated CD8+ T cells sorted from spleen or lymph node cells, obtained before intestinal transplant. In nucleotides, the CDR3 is TGCGCCAGCAGTGACAGGGACTACAATGAGCAGTTCTTC. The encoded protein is CASSDRDYNEQFF.